Below, one T cell receptor beta chain is given with its context. Which antigen it targets is not known. Nothing much larger sits one base from this clone, and base qualities are not available. The library was built by means of UMI-ligation and nested PCR. The beta constant-region primer consisted of an equimolar mixture of two oligonucleotides that together covered TRBC1 and TRBC2. Four rounds of PCR, combining the SP2 primer with nested alpha and beta constant-region primers, were used to amplify the ligated cDNA. T4 RNA ligase 1 ligated a single-stranded oligonucleotide carrying the SP2 primer and a 12-nucleotide UMI to the cDNA 3' end. The ligation reaction was kept at 16 degrees C for about 20-24 hours. PCR2 was usually performed as a SYBR Green qPCR and halted at a preset threshold so that over-amplification would not occur. Agencourt AMPure XP magnetic beads were used for all purifications after the first. Libraries were quantified by Qubit and checked on a TapeStation, with a main peak expected near 650 bp. Pooled libraries were sequenced on an Illumina MiSeq with v2 2x251 paired-end kits, typically giving roughly 0.9-2.2 million reads per sample. Each sample's library went into the pool at roughly 4.4 nM, and roughly 5-8% PhiX was added to help with cluster recognition. The paper's processing steps were these. FASTQ reads processed by Demultiplexor were assigned V and J genes by Decombinator through tag matching that tolerated a single base-pair mismatch. Collapsinator used UMIs to correct both sequencing errors and frequency errors arising from PCR heterogeneity. CDR3Translator translated TCRs and extracted CDR3s from the conserved cysteine to the FGXG phenylalanine, flagging non-productive sequences. Repertoires were subsampled to equal numbers of UMI-defined TCRs before Gini, Shannon entropy and inverse Simpson indices were calculated. Within the linear range, a power law was fitted by maximum likelihood to the distributions of clonotype abundance. On one naive CD8 sample, the pipeline and MIGEC gave similar UMI counts, unique TCR numbers and clonal distributions. A set of several thousand CMV-associated CDR3 sequences, compiled from VDJdb and a published dataset, was used to search the repertoires. TCRdb reprocessing: public reads trimmed at Q25 with fastp, clones called with MiXCR, in-frame beta chains kept. All rows with the same CDR3 protein become a single entry with the most common DNA and genes. TCRdb's processing, not the authors' own work, is the source of the V and J calls. Counted in this sample were 95,000 to 150,000 distinct CDR3 sequences; 36% of them appeared once. The ten largest account for more than 0.8% of the sample.

These data belong to a study of naive and memory T cell subsets (dated by TCRdb to 2016 to 2017). The study in broad terms: Sorted naive and memory T cell subsets from peripheral blood were analyzed in the study using a UMI-based, open-source pipeline for TCR alpha and beta sequencing. Complete agreement was observed between the functional CMV T cell responses and the IgG serology results. RNA was DNase-treated and reverse transcribed with TCR constant-region primers, mostly using SuperScript III.

The paper's findings and limits, for the study overall: Gini index rose and Shannon and inverse Simpson diversity fell from naive through CM, EM and EMRA in both CD4 and CD8 cells. TCR abundance followed a power law whose exponent differed between naive and memory subsets but was consistent across the three individuals. RNA-based TCR counts may be influenced by expression changes linked to T cell activation and differentiation. A clonotype was defined as a single alpha or beta chain sequence rather than as a paired alpha/beta receptor. No ground truth was available to validate the repertoire findings for the naive and memory subsets. Once error correction was done, more than 90% of naive TCR sequences showed up just once, which made the naive abundance distributions much steeper than those of the memory subsets.

TCR alpha and beta chain libraries were amplified separately from the second PCR step onward. To determine each donor's CMV status, fresh PBMCs were stimulated overnight with CMV viral lysate, and IFNgamma production from CD4+ T cells was then assessed. CD4 T cells were positively selected using Miltenyi beads, after which CD8 T cells were positively selected from the CD4-negative fraction. Cells stained for CD3, CD4, CD8, CD45RA, CD27 and a live/dead dye were sorted on a BD Aria II into four subsets by CD45RA and CD27. Blood was obtained from three healthy volunteers, and the blood from each volunteer was fractionated into CD4 and CD8 T cells and subsequently into four differentiation subsets. About 0.13 L of peripheral blood was collected from each donor, and PBMC were isolated from the blood using Ficoll-Paque PLUS density-gradient centrifugation. The sorted cells were lysed in RLT buffer, after which RNA was extracted using a Qiagen RNeasy kit and kept at -80 degrees C.

A distance of 22 bases separates the germline ends of V and J, which lose 4 bases and 6 bases respectively. The CDR3 covers 17 residues, taking in both the cysteine and the phenylalanine. Only the CDR3 part of the read is kept: 51 bases, read in frame from the first base. In the germline V gene (reference sequence), CDR1 corresponds to MNHEY and CDR2 to SMNVEV. The sequence is built from TRBV27 and TRBJ2-1; the best D guess is TRBD1, with 6 bases matching. The receptor's source is a human donor in good health. Sequencing was carried out using central memory CD4+ T cells from blood. The intended sense of this specimen's cell subset or site label: central memory, CD45RA- CD27+. The CDR3 amino acid sequence is: CASSSAGTPDTPNEQFF. The DNA is as follows: TGTGCCAGCAGTTCAGCCGGGACACCCGATACCCCCAATGAGCAGTTCTTC.